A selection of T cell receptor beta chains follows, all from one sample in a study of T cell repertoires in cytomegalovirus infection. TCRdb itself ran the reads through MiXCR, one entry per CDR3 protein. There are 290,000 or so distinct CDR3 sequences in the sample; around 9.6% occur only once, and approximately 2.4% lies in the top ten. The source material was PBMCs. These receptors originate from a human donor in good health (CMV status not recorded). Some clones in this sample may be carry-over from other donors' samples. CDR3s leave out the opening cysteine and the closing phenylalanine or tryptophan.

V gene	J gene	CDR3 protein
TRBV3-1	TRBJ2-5	ASSQDRRWTQY
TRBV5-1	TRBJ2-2	ASFSSGLPTGELF
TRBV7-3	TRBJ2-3	ASSYRDRGRYTQY
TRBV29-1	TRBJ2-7	SVRQGGRYEQY
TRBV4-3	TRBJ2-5	ASSQGFNGAGETQY
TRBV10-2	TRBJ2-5	ASSEEASPPRETQY
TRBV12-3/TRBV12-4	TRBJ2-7	ASSLNSHYEQY
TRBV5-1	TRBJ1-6	ASSPETGRVVSPLH
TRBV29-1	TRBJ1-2	SVKTAFYGYT
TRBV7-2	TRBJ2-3	ASSFTSAGGLTDTQY
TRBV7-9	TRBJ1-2	ASSSETGTVYGYT
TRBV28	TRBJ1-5	ASRLSSNQPQH
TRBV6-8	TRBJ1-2	ASSYGGPYGYT
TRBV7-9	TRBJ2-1	ARGSGSNEQF
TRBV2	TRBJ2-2	ASSEAAVTGELF
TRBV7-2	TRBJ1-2	ATDGTNT
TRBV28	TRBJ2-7	ASSSVREQY
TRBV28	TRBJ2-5	ASSFETGMVETQY
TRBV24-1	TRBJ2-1	ATSDLRGKGNNEQF
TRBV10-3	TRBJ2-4	AIRDGGGAVNIQY
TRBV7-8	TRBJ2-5	ASSRPAGGRSEETQY
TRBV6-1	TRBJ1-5	ASSAGGSNQPQH
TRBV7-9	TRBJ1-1	ASTYTGPTEAF
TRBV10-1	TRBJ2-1	ASSESGSSEQF
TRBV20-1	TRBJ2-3	SARSRQSTDTQY
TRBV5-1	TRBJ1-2	ASSFAGNDYGYT
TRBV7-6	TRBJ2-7	ASSLTTPPSYEQY
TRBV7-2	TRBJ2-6	ASRERTSGLSGANVLT
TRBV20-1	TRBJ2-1	SAPDRGEMNEQF
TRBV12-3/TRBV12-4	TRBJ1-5	ASTPQAGWDQPQH
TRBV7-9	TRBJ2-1	ASSFTGPNEQF
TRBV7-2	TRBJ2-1	ASSLMAGGRGNEQF
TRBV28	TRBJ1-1	ASSFYYRTGRQNTEAF
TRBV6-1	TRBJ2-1	ASSEEDRLLGQF
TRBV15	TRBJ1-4	ATSGIKYYEKLF
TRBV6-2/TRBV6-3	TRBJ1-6	ASRAGTANSPLH
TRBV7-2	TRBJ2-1	ASSPVAGGHYNEQF
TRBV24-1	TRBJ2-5	ATSPAGGQLSGTQY
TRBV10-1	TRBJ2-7	ASSRDRDYEQY
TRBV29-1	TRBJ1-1	SVVNTGGGTEAF
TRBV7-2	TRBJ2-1	ASSPNKNEQF
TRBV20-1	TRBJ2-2	SAYPLPVGTGGRHGVGELF
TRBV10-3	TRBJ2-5	AISAWTSGDQETQY
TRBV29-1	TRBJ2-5	SFSPRQRGGETQY
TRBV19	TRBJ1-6	ASSIERGYNSPLH
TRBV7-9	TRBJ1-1	ASSLGTYRGTNTEAF
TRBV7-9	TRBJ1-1	ASSFSQMNTEAF
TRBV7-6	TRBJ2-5	ASSLSPTGAIETQY